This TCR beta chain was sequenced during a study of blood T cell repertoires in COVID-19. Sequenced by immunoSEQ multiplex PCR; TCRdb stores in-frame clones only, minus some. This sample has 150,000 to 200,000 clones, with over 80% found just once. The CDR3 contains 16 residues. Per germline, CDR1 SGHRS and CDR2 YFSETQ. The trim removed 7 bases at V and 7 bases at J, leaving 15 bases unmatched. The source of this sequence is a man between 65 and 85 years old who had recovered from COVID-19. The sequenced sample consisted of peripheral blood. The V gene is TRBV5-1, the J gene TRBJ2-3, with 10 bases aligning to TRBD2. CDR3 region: CASQSSSGSKGNTQYF. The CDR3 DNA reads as TGCGCCAGCCAGTCATCTAGCGGGAGTAAGGGCAATACGCAGTATTTT. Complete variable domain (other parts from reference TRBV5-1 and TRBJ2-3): KAGVTQTPRYLIKTRGQQVTLSCSPISGHRSVSWYQQTPGQGLQFLFEYFSETQRNKGNFPGRFSGRQFSNSRSEMNVSTLELGDSALYLCASQSSSGSKGNTQYFGPGTRLTVL.